This TCR beta chain was identified during a study of identical twins. Study outcomes and limitations: The study found that models underestimated out-of-frame TCR alpha sharing in monozygotic twins.

All donors comprised healthy Caucasians. There are 11 residues in the CDR3. Trimming removed 4 bases from V and 11 bases from J; junction bases left unmatched: 1. After template switching added a universal primer site, the resulting cDNA carried unique molecular identifiers. TCRdb itself ran the 5' RACE reads through MiXCR, one entry per CDR3 protein. The sample gives about 530,000 distinct CDR3 sequences, around 24% of which show up once; approximately 0.48% is in the top ten. In this sample, this clonotype turned up a few times. Its cognate antigen is unknown. The sample was also linked to a second study, of yellow fever vaccine responses in identical twins.

The chain links TRBV12-3 or TRBV12-4 to TRBJ1-1; 10 bases agree with TRBD1. The receptor was isolated from a woman in her late teens or twenties in good health. The specimen was CD4+ T cells sorted from blood. The CDR3 nucleotides read TGTGCCAGCAGTTGGGACAGGGGTGCTTTCTTT. It translates to CASSWDRGAFF.